What follows are 18 T cell receptor beta chains derived from one specimen sequenced in a study of blood T cell repertoires in COVID-19. Measured with immunoSEQ multiplex PCR; TCRdb has only the in-frame clones, and not every one. The table includes tens of thousands of clones, around 82% detected once. The source material was peripheral blood. Receptors were obtained from a man between 60 and 70 years old with acute or convalescent COVID-19.

Here the CDR3 reads CASKATGAYEQYF. CDR3 DNA sequence: TGTGCCAGTAAGGCGACAGGGGCCTACGAGCAGTACTTC. J is TRBJ2-7 and V is TRBV19; 8 bases match TRBD1. This CDR3 comprises 13 residues. With 7 bases clipped from V and 2 bases from J, the junction kept 4 bases outside the gene matches. Germline V gives CDR1 LNHDA, CDR2 SQIVND (reference sequence).

The J gene is TRBJ2-5, the V gene TRBV7-2, with TRBD2 identical over 9 bases. CDR1 and CDR2 from the germline V gene are SGHTA and FQGNSA. With V trimmed by 3 bases and J by 4 bases, 6 bases remained unmatched. The CDR3 extends over 15 amino acids. CDR3 DNA: TGTGCCAGCAGCTTCCTTGGCGGGGGGGGAGAGACCCAGTACTTC. The encoded protein is CASSFLGGGGETQYF.

The rearrangement joins TRBV5-3 to TRBJ1-4; TRBD1 matches at 8 bases. TRBV5-3 is reported as an ORF; its role is uncertain. CDR3 size: 14 residues. V trimming: 4 bases; J trimming: 7 bases; junction bases outside the gene matches: 6. DNA of the CDR3: TGTGCCAGAAGCCCAGGGGGCGAGGTTGAAAAACTGTTTTTT. Amino acid sequence: CARSPGGEVEKLFF.

The chain has TRBV15 and TRBJ2-1; 9 nucleotides agree with TRBD2. Germline trimming cut 1 base from V and 6 bases from J; bases unmatched to any gene: 4. The germline V gene has CDR1 LNHNV and CDR2 YYDKDF (reference sequence). This CDR3 region has 15 residues. The CDR3 DNA reads TGTGCCACCAGCAGAGGGGTTAGCGGGAGCAATGAGCAGTTCTTC. It codes for CATSRGVSGSNEQFF.

This clone was observed a single time. The chain combines TRBV3-1 (or the pseudogene TRBV3-2) with TRBJ2-3; 8 positions agree with TRBD2. With 3 bases clipped from V and 6 bases from J, the junction kept 8 bases outside the gene matches. The CDR3 runs to 15 residues. Germline V lookup: CDR1 LGHDT, CDR2 YNNKEL (reference sequence). CDR3 bases: TGTGCCAGCAGCCATTTCGGGGGGGGCGGGGATACGCAGTATTTT. Residues: CASSHFGGGGDTQYF.

The V gene is TRBV6-1, the J gene TRBJ1-3; perhaps TRBD1 as D (6 bases). Trimming left V 3 bases short and J 0 bases short, with 12 bases between. CDR3 length: 16 residues. CDR1 is MNHNS and CDR2 is SASEGT in the germline V gene. The CDR3 region is CASSDLQGGSGNTIYF. In nucleotides, the CDR3 is TGTGCCAGCAGTGATCTACAGGGCGGCTCTGGAAACACCATATATTTT.

V usage is TRBV5-5 and J usage is TRBJ2-7; TRBD1 matches at 10 bases. The germline V gene has CDR1 SGHKS and CDR2 YYEKEE (reference sequence). CDR3 length: 15 residues. J gave up 1 base and V 5 bases, and 6 bases lay outside the gene matches. Here the CDR3 DNA reads TGTGCCAGCAGGCCGACAGGGGGCCCTTCCTACGAGCAGTACTTC. Its protein is CASRPTGGPSYEQYF.

The chain combines TRBV4-1 with TRBJ2-1; TRBD2 might be the D (8 bases). The CDR3 length is 19 residues. V was trimmed by 0 bases and J by 0 bases, leaving 18 bases between them. CDR1 is MGHRA, CDR2 YSYEKL, per germline. CDR3 region: CASSQDVGSGDSSYNEQFF. CDR3 nucleotide sequence: TGCGCCAGCAGCCAAGATGTTGGTAGCGGGGACAGCTCCTACAATGAGCAGTTCTTC.

The genes are TRBV4-1 and TRBJ1-3; D is perhaps TRBD1 (5 bases). CDR3 length equals 15 residues. Germline loops: CDR1 MGHRA, CDR2 YSYEKL. Trimming removed 1 base at V and 4 bases at J, with 11 bases between. Here the CDR3 DNA reads TGCGCCAGCAGCCAAGGGGACTCAGGAGGAAACACCATATATTTT. Translated: CASSQGDSGGNTIYF.

The chain has TRBV5-1 and TRBJ2-4; possibly TRBD2 for D (5 bases). CDR3 length equals 14 residues. The ends were cut back, 1 base at V and 7 bases at J, with 12 bases in the middle. Germline V CDR1 and CDR2: SGHRS, YFSETQ. The CDR3 coding sequence is TGCGCCAGCAGCTTGCTTCTAGCAGGCAACATTCAGTACTTC. Translated, it gives CASSLLLAGNIQYF.

The CDR3 DNA reads as TGCGCCAGCAGCTCGCTAGGATTTACTAATGAAAAACTGTTTTTT. It codes for CASSSLGFTNEKLFF. This chain connects TRBV5-1 to TRBJ1-4; D is unclear. The CDR3 consists of 15 residues. The ends were cut back, 3 bases at V and 2 bases at J, with 11 bases in the middle. The germline V gene encodes CDR1 SGHRS and CDR2 YFSETQ.

The table lists this clone with a few counts. This sequence joins TRBV6-5 and TRBJ2-1; the D is unclear. The CDR3 spans 12 residues. Trimming cost V 1 base and J 10 bases, with 8 bases left between them. The germline V gene encodes CDR1 MNHEY and CDR2 SVGAGI. The CDR3 here is CASSYYGSEQFF. The CDR3 DNA reads as TGTGCCAGCAGTTACTATGGCTCGGAGCAGTTCTTC.

The rearrangement links TRBV3-1 (or the pseudogene TRBV3-2) to TRBJ2-1, with D perhaps matching TRBD1 (5 bases). V lost 4 bases, J lost 11 bases, and 15 bases lay in between. CDR3 length equals 13 residues. Germline-derived CDR1 and CDR2 are LGHDT and YNNKEL (reference sequence). The CDR3 bases are TGTGCCAGCAGCCCAGGATGGGGCAGCAAGCAGTTCTTC. It codes for CASSPGWGSKQFF.

V gene TRBV28 combines with J gene TRBJ1-2; D is uncertain. The V gene lost 6 bases and the J gene lost 4 bases, with 12 bases spanning the gap. The CDR3 runs to 13 residues. CDR1 is MDHEN and CDR2 is SYDVKM in the germline V gene. CDR3 amino acids: CASSPNSLYGYTF. The CDR3 DNA reads TGTGCCAGCAGCCCAAACAGCCTCTATGGCTACACCTTC.

This chain uses TRBV5-1 with TRBJ2-3; D ambiguous. The V end was cut by 0 bases, the J end by 5 bases, with 7 bases between. Germline assignment: CDR1 SGHRS and CDR2 YFSETQ. This CDR3 contains 13 residues. CDR3: CASSLVPRDTQYF. CDR3 nucleotide sequence: TGCGCCAGCAGCTTGGTCCCCCGAGATACGCAGTATTTT.

This clone was found a few times. The J gene is TRBJ1-2, the V gene TRBV7-2; 9 positions match TRBD1. Germline V lookup: CDR1 SGHTA, CDR2 FQGNSA. The CDR3 is 13 amino acids. Trimming at V came to 4 bases and at J to 4 bases, leaving 1 base not matched to a gene. The CDR3 nucleotides are TGTGCCAGCAGCTCGGACAGGGGCTATGGCTACACCTTC. This gives the protein CASSSDRGYGYTF.

Turning to this clone: The junction departs from germline at one end; a sequencing error may be responsible. The chain couples TRBV7-2 to TRBJ2-4; 7 bases map to TRBD2. Germline V gene data show CDR1 as SGHTA and CDR2 as FQGNSA. There are 13 residues in the CDR3. The CDR3, as DNA: TGTGCCAGCAGCCCACATCCCCAACTAGCGAGGGACTTC. Translated: CASSPHPQLARDF.

The chain recombines TRBV5-1 with TRBJ2-2; 8 bases map to TRBD2. The CDR3 runs 16 residues. V lost 4 bases, J lost 7 bases, and 12 bases stayed unmatched. Per the germline V gene, CDR1 is SGHRS and CDR2 is YFSETQ. This CDR3 is CASSLSGGTPGGELFF. The DNA of the CDR3 is TGCGCCAGCAGCCTCAGCGGGGGAACCCCTGGCGGGGAGCTGTTTTTT.